This record covers a single TCR beta chain. The antigen remains unidentified. Libraries were prepared by immunoSEQ multiplex PCR; TCRdb keeps only in-frame clonotypes and omits some of them. The sample includes fewer than 110,000 clones, 92% of them seen just once. These data belong to a study of T cell responses to AZD1222 COVID-19 vaccine. Overall study results and limits: Spike as a whole was targeted by vaccine-associated CD4 TCRs, dominant at 160-218 and 743-854.

The clonotype was recovered from an adult who received the AZD1222 COVID-19 vaccine. The sample was peripheral blood, taken 28 days after the second AZD1222 dose.

CDR3 DNA sequence: TGTGCCAGCAGCCAAGCAGGTATGAACACTGAAGCTTTCTTT. It specifies CASSQAGMNTEAFF. The chain employs TRBV3-1 (or the pseudogene TRBV3-2) and TRBJ1-1; D gene ambiguous. The CDR3 is 14 amino acids. V gave up 1 base and J gave up 0 bases, with 6 bases separating them. Germline-derived CDR1 and CDR2 are LGHDT and YNNKEL (reference sequence).